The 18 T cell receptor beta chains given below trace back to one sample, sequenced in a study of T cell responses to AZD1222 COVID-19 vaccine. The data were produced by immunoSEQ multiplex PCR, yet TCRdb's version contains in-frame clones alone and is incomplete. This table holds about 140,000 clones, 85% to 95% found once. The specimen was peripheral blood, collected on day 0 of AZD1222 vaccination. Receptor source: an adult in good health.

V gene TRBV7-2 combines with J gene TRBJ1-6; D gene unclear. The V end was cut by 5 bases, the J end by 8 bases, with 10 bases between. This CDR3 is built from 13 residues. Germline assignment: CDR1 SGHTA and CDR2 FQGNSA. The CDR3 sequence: CASSANGDSPLHF. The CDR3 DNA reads TGTGCCAGCAGCGCTAATGGGGATTCACCCCTCCACTTT.

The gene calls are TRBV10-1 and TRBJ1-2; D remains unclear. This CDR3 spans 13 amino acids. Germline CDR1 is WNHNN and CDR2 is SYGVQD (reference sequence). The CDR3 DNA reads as TGCGCGCTTAACCGGCCTCGCGGATATGGCTACACCTTC. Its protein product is CALNRPRGYGYTF.

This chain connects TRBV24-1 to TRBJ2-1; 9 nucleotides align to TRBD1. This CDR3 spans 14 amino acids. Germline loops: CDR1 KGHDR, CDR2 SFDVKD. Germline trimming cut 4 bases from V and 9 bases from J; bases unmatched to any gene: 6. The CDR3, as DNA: TGTGCCACCAGTGAGCCGGACAGGGGCGGTGAGCAGTTCTTC. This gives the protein CATSEPDRGGEQFF.

CDR3: CASSWDRNTEAFF. Here the CDR3 DNA reads TGTGCCAGCAGTTGGGACAGGAACACTGAAGCTTTCTTT. The chain is built from TRBV12-3 or TRBV12-4 and TRBJ1-1; 7 bases match TRBD1. This CDR3 spans 13 amino acids. J was trimmed by 1 base and V by 4 bases; bases with no gene match: 0.

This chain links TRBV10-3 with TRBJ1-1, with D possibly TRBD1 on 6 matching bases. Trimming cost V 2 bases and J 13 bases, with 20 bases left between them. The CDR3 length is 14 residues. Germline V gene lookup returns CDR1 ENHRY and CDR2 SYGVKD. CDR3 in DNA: TGTGCCATCAGTGAGCATGGGGACACCCTTGGCGTTTTCTTT. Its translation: CAISEHGDTLGVFF.

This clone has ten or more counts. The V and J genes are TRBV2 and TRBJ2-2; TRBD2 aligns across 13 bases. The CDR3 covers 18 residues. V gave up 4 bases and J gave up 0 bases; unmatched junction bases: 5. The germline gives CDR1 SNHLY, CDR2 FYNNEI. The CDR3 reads CASSAGLAGAANTGELFF. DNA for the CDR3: TGTGCCAGCAGTGCCGGACTAGCGGGGGCGGCGAACACCGGGGAGCTGTTTTTT. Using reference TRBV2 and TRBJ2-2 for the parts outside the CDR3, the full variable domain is EPEVTQTPSHQVTQMGQEVILRCVPISNHLYFYWYRQILGQKVEFLVSFYNNEISEKSEIFDDQFSVERPDGSNFTLKIRSTKLEDSAMYFCASSAGLAGAANTGELFFGEGSRLTVL.

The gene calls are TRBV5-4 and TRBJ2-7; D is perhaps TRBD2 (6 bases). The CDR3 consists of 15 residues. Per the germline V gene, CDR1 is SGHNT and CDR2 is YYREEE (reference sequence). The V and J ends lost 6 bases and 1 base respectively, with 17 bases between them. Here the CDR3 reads CASTTGPGESYEQYF. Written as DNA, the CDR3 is TGTGCCAGCACCACAGGCCCGGGAGAATCCTACGAGCAGTACTTC.

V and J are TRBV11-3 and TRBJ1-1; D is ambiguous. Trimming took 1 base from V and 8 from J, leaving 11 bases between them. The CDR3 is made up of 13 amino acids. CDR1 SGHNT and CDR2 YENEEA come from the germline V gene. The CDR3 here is CASSLGGQLEAFF. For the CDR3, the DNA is TGTGCCAGCAGCTTAGGGGGTCAACTGGAAGCTTTCTTT.

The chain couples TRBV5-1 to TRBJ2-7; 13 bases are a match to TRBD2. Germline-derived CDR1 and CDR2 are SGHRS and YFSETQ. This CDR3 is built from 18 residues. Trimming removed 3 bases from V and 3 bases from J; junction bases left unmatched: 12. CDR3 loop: CASSSQTSGGVRDYEQYF. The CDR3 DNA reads TGCGCCAGCAGCTCCCAAACTAGCGGGGGGGTTAGAGACTACGAGCAGTACTTC.

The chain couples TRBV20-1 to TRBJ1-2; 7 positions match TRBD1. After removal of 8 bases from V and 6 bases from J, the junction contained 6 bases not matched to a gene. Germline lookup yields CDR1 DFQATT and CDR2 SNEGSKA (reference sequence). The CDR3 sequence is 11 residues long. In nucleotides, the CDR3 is TGCAGTCAATACAGGGGCCATGGCTACACCTTC. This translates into CSQYRGHGYTF.

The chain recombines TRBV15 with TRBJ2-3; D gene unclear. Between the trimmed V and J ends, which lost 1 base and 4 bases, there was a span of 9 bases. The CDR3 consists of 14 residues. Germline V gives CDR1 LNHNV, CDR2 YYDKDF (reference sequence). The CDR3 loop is CATSRGAEADTQYF. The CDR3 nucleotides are TGTGCCACCAGCAGAGGGGCCGAGGCAGATACGCAGTATTTT. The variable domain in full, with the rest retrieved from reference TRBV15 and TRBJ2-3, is DAMVIQNPRYQVTQFGKPVTLSCSQTLNHNVMYWYQQKSSQAPKLLFHYYDKDFNNEADTPDNFQSRRPNTSFCFLDIRSPGLGDTAMYLCATSRGAEADTQYFGPGTRLTVL.

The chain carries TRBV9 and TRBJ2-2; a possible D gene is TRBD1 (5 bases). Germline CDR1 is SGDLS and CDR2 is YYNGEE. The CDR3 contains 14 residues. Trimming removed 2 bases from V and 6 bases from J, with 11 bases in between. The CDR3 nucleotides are TGTGCCAGCAGCGTGTCCCTAGGGGCCGGGGAGCTGTTTTTT. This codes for CASSVSLGAGELFF.

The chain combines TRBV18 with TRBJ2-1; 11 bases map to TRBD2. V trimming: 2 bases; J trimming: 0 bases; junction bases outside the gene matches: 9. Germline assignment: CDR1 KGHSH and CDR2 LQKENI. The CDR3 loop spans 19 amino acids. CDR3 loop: CASSPGTSGPPSSYNEQFF. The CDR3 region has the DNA TGTGCCAGCTCACCAGGGACTAGCGGCCCTCCGAGCTCCTACAATGAGCAGTTCTTC.

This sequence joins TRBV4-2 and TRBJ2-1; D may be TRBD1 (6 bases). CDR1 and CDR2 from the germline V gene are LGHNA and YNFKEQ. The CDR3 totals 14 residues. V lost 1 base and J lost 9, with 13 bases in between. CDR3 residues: CASSQVGRGTEQFF. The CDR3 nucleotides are TGTGCCAGCAGCCAAGTGGGTAGGGGGACTGAGCAGTTCTTC.

CDR3 nucleotides: TGCGCCAGCAGCCCCTTCAGATCGGGGGAGACCCAGTACTTC. This sequence encodes CASSPFRSGETQYF. V and J are TRBV5-1 and TRBJ2-5, with D possibly matching TRBD2 (5 bases). CDR3 size: 14 residues. Looked up from germline, CDR1 is SGHRS and CDR2 is YFSETQ. V was shortened by 4 bases and J by 5 bases, with 15 bases between the two germline ends.

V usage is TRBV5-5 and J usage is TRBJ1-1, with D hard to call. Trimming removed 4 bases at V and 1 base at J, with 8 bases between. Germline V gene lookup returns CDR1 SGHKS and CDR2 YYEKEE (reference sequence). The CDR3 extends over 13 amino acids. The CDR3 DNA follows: TGTGCCAGCAGCGCAGAGACGAACACTGAAGCTTTCTTT. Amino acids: CASSAETNTEAFF.

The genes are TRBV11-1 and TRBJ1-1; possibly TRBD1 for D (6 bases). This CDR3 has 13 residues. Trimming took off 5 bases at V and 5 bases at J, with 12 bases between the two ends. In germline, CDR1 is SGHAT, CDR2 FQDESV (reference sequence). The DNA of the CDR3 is TGTGCCAGCAGCCAACAGGGAGGTACTGAAGCTTTCTTT. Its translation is CASSQQGGTEAFF. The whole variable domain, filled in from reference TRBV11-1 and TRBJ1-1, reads EAEVAQSPRYKITEKSQAVAFWCDPISGHATLYWYRQILGQGPELLVQFQDESVVDDSQLPKDRFSAERLKGVDSTLKIQPAELGDSAMYLCASSQQGGTEAFFGQGTRLTVV.

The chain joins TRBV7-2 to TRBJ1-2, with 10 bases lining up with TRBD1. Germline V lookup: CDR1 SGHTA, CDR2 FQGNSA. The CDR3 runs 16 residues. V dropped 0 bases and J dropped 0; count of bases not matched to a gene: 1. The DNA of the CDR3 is TGTGCCAGCAGCTTAGCGGGGACAGGGGCTAACTATGGCTACACCTTC. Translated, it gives CASSLAGTGANYGYTF.